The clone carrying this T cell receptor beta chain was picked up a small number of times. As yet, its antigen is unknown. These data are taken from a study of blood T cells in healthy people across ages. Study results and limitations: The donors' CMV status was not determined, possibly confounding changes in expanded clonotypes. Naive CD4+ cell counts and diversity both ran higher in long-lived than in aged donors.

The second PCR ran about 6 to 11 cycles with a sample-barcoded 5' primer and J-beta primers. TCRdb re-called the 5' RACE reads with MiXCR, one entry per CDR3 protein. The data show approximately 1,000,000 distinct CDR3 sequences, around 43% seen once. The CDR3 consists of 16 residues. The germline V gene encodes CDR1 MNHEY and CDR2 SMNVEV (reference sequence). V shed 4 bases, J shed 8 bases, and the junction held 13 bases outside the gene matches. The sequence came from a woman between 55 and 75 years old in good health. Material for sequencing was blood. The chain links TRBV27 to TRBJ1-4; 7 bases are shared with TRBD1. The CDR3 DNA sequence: TGTGCCAGCAGTTACAGCGCGACAGGGTTGAGAGAAAAACTGTTTTTT. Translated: CASSYSATGLREKLFF.